These 23 T cell receptor beta chains share one sample of origin, sequenced in a study of cytomegalovirus exposure and HLA in healthy donors. Both 60 Vbeta primers and 13 Jbeta primers went into the PCR. Produced via immunoSEQ multiplex PCR; TCRdb's table is partial and in-frame only. The data contain over 200,000 clones, about 83% of them singletons. Material for sequencing was PBMCs. Receptor source: a human donor in good health.

A single count supports this clone. The chain's CDR3 is CASRPSGGGGTGELFF. For the CDR3, the DNA is TGTGCCAGCAGACCTAGCGGGGGGGGCGGAACCGGGGAGCTGTTTTTT. V gene TRBV27 combines with J gene TRBJ2-2, with TRBD2 identical over 12 bases. Germline lookup yields CDR1 MNHEY and CDR2 SMNVEV (reference sequence). The CDR3 has 16 amino acids. V shed 6 bases, J shed 5 bases, and the junction held 7 bases outside the gene matches.

The chain couples TRBV6-1 to TRBJ2-7; TRBD2 might be the D (6 bases). The V end was cut by 7 bases, the J end by 2 bases, with 9 bases between. CDR3 size: 12 residues. The germline gives CDR1 MNHNS, CDR2 SASEGT. The CDR3 sequence: CASTDYPYEQYF. In DNA form, the CDR3 reads TGTGCCAGCACGGACTACCCCTACGAGCAGTACTTC.

The chain combines TRBV9 with TRBJ1-1, with 7 bases matching TRBD1. The CDR3 extends over 16 amino acids. Germline V gene data show CDR1 as SGDLS and CDR2 as YYNGEE. The V and J ends lost 0 bases and 11 bases, in that order; junction bases with no gene match: 16. The CDR3 protein is CASSVGRQGGALSAFF. CDR3 nucleotides: TGTGCCAGCAGCGTAGGGAGGCAGGGGGGCGCCCTGAGTGCTTTCTTT.

This chain connects TRBV10-1 to TRBJ2-3; 9 positions match TRBD2. V shed 6 bases and J 2 bases; nucleotides not matched to a gene: 9. The V gene's germline CDR1 is WNHNN and CDR2 SYGVQD (reference sequence). The length of the CDR3 is 16 residues. As DNA, the CDR3 is TGCGCCAGCAGAGAAGAGACTAGCGGTTACACAGATACGCAGTATTTT. Translated: CASREETSGYTDTQYF.

J is TRBJ2-6 and V is TRBV5-1, with D tentatively TRBD2 (5 bases). Germline V lookup: CDR1 SGHRS, CDR2 YFSETQ. Deletions cut 4 bases from V and 4 bases from J, with 15 bases between. The CDR3 is made up of 16 amino acids. The CDR3 loop is CASSLGGPGGANVLTF. As DNA, the CDR3 is TGCGCCAGCAGCCTTGGAGGCCCCGGGGGGGCCAACGTCCTGACTTTC.

The gene calls are TRBV4-2 and TRBJ2-3, with 9 bases matching TRBD2. Germline CDR1 reads LGHNA; CDR2 reads YNFKEQ. The CDR3 extends over 16 amino acids. Unmatched junction bases numbered 7, after V lost 4 bases and J lost 2 bases. The DNA for the CDR3 is TGTGCCAGCAGCCGCAGGCCTAGCGGGAACACAGATACGCAGTATTTT. Its protein product is CASSRRPSGNTDTQYF.

This sequence joins TRBV12-5 and TRBJ1-5; D uncertain. V lost 1 base and J 1 base, leaving 17 bases between the germline ends. Germline values: CDR1 LGHNT, CDR2 FRNRAP. The CDR3 covers 18 residues. CDR3 sequence reads: CASGLGPNSGESNQPQHF. The CDR3, as DNA: TGTGCTAGTGGTTTGGGACCCAACAGCGGGGAAAGCAATCAGCCCCAGCATTTT.

The chain recombines TRBV4-1 with TRBJ2-7; maybe TRBD2 (6 bases). This CDR3 is built from 14 residues. The germline V gene has CDR1 MGHRA and CDR2 YSYEKL. Trimming removed 5 bases at V and 7 bases at J, with 18 bases between. Written as DNA, the CDR3 is TGCGCCAGCAGCTTAGGGACTGTCGAGCGGGAGCAGTACTTC. Its protein is CASSLGTVEREQYF.

This clone was counted only a few times. This chain uses TRBV5-4 with TRBJ2-5; 13 nucleotides line up with TRBD2. The CDR3 extends over 16 amino acids. Per germline, CDR1 SGHNT and CDR2 YYREEE (reference sequence). The J segment lost 5 bases and the V segment lost 2 bases, leaving 6 bases of the junction unmatched. CDR3 coding DNA: TGTGCCAGCAGCTTCCTGGGGACTAGCGGGATGGAGACCCAGTACTTC. Protein: CASSFLGTSGMETQYF.

This rearrangement joins TRBV7-9 to TRBJ2-1; 10 bases fit TRBD1. V lost 5 bases and J lost 6; bases outside the gene matches: 10. CDR1 SEHNR and CDR2 FQNEAQ come from the germline V gene (reference sequence). The length of the CDR3 is 16 residues. CDR3 residues: CASSPKIRTGGNEQFF. Written as DNA, the CDR3 is TGTGCCAGCAGCCCGAAGATTCGGACAGGGGGCAATGAGCAGTTCTTC.

The V call is TRBV6-5, the J call TRBJ2-5; no clear D. The CDR3 spans 13 residues. CDR1 is MNHEY, CDR2 SVGAGI, per germline. V was pared by 4 bases and J by 3 bases, with 9 bases between. The CDR3 DNA is TGTGCCAGCAGTTTCGGTACCGAAGAGACCCAGTACTTC. Its protein is CASSFGTEETQYF.

The rearrangement uses TRBV7-9 and TRBJ1-3, with TRBD1 matching 10 bases. Germline CDR1 and CDR2: SEHNR and FQNEAQ (reference sequence). CDR3 length equals 16 residues. J gave up 1 base and V 5 bases, and 5 bases lay outside the gene matches. CDR3 sequence: CASSPRQGASGNTIYF. The DNA for the CDR3 is TGTGCCAGCAGCCCCCGACAGGGGGCATCTGGAAACACCATATATTTT.

The rearrangement uses TRBV7-6 and TRBJ2-7; 9 bases match TRBD1. Per germline, CDR1 SGHVS and CDR2 FNYEAQ. The V gene end was trimmed by 0 bases and the J gene end by 4 bases; junction bases not matched to a gene: 4. This CDR3 is built from 15 residues. In DNA form, the CDR3 reads TGTGCCAGCAGCTTAGCGGTGACAGGGGGGTACGAGCAGTACTTC. It translates to CASSLAVTGGYEQYF.

The CDR3 sequence: CASRLHVQDTDNEQFF. The CDR3 coding sequence is TGTGCCAGCAGATTGCACGTCCAGGACACCGACAATGAGCAGTTCTTC. The chain recombines TRBV6-6 with TRBJ2-1, with D perhaps TRBD1 (5 bases). The CDR3 extends over 16 amino acids. The germline gives CDR1 MNHNY, CDR2 SVGAGI (reference sequence). V was pared by 6 bases and J by 5 bases, with 20 bases between.

The V gene is TRBV6-1, the J gene TRBJ1-2; D possibly corresponds to TRBD1 (6 bases). This CDR3 is 15 amino acids long. The germline V and J ends were trimmed by 6 bases and 0 bases, with 14 bases remaining between them. From germline, CDR1 is MNHNS and CDR2 SASEGT. In nucleotides, the CDR3 is TGTGCCAGCAGGGAGACCAGGGGAACTAACTATGGCTACACCTTC. It codes for CASRETRGTNYGYTF.

V gene TRBV9 combines with J gene TRBJ2-6; TRBD1 agrees at 7 bases. Germline CDR1 SGDLS, CDR2 YYNGEE. J lost 3 bases, V lost 1 base, and 7 bases had no gene match. This CDR3 contains 17 residues. The CDR3 nucleotides read TGTGCCAGCAGCGTAACAGGGGAGTCTGGTGGGGCCAACGTCCTGACTTTC. Amino acids: CASSVTGESGGANVLTF.

The chain couples TRBV19 to TRBJ2-7; possibly TRBD1 for D (6 bases). The V end lost 4 bases, the J end lost 0 bases, and 13 bases lay between the germline ends. From germline, CDR1 is LNHDA and CDR2 SQIVND (reference sequence). The CDR3 covers 15 residues. The CDR3 is CASSSTGQASYEQYF. In DNA, the CDR3 is TGTGCCAGTAGTAGTACAGGGCAGGCCTCCTACGAGCAGTACTTC.

The chain has TRBV27 and TRBJ1-2, with 10 bases lining up with TRBD1. Trimming cost V 5 bases and J 3 bases; bases outside gene matches: 6. The germline gives CDR1 MNHEY, CDR2 SMNVEV (reference sequence). This CDR3 has 15 residues. In nucleotides, the CDR3 is TGTGCCAGCAGTAAGACAGGGGGCGCGGACTATGGCTACACCTTC. It codes for CASSKTGGADYGYTF.

The V call is TRBV4-2, the J call TRBJ2-4, with 7 positions matching TRBD2. This CDR3 spans 18 amino acids. The germline CDR1 and CDR2 sequences are LGHNA and YNFKEQ. V trimming: 4 bases; J trimming: 1 base; junction bases outside the gene matches: 13. The CDR3 nucleotides read TGTGCCAGCAGCCCGGAAAGCGGGAATACCGGGGCCAAAAACATTCAGTACTTC. It codes for CASSPESGNTGAKNIQYF.

In this sample, this clone turned up once. The genes are TRBV6-1 and TRBJ2-1, with 7 nucleotides matching TRBD2. The junction had 10 bases not matched to a gene; V was cut back by 7 bases and J by 4 bases. This CDR3 has 15 amino acids. Germline CDR1 is MNHNS and CDR2 is SASEGT. CDR3 coding DNA: TGTGCCAGCACCGAGTCCCTAGCGGAGTACAATGAGCAGTTCTTC. This codes for CASTESLAEYNEQFF.

CDR3 in amino acids: CASSQVGGDAETQYF. CDR3 nucleotide sequence: TGCGCCAGCAGCCAAGTGGGGGGAGACGCAGAGACCCAGTACTTC. This sequence joins TRBV4-3 and TRBJ2-5; D is possibly TRBD2 (6 bases). CDR1 is LGHNA and CDR2 is YSLEER in the germline V gene. V was shortened by 1 base and J by 4 bases, with 13 bases between the two germline ends. The CDR3 totals 15 residues.

This clone was recorded only once. The gene calls are TRBV6-1 and TRBJ1-5; D not resolved. Trimming stripped 2 bases from V and 1 base from J, with 3 bases between. The CDR3 extends over 13 amino acids. In germline, CDR1 is MNHNS, CDR2 SASEGT. The CDR3 DNA reads as TGTGCCAGCAGTGAACTAAGCAATCAGCCCCAGCATTTT. Translation: CASSELSNQPQHF.

As concerns this clone: Other DNA sequences in this specimen translate into the identical CDR3. The chain employs TRBV18 and TRBJ2-7; 13 bases are a match to TRBD2. CDR3 length: 15 residues. Per the germline V gene, CDR1 is KGHSH and CDR2 is LQKENI. J lost 3 bases, V lost 6 bases, and 5 bases had no gene match. CDR3 nucleotides: TGTGCCAGCTCCCCCGGGACTAGCGGGAACTACGAGCAGTACTTC. It is translated as CASSPGTSGNYEQYF.